Each of the 7 T cell receptor beta chains below was sequenced from the same sample in a study of long-term antiretroviral therapy in people with HIV. It was version v3.0 of the immunoSEQ assay that was run at survey level. This table comes from immunoSEQ multiplex PCR, and its TCRdb copy is limited to in-frame clones, with some not included. The table records roughly 28,000 clones, 85% to 90% of them present only once. The sample consisted of unsorted PBMCs, taken 1.8 years after starting antiretroviral therapy. The receptor source for this set is a woman between 18 and 29 years old with HIV.

V and J are TRBV9 and TRBJ2-7, with 14 bases aligning to TRBD2. The length of the CDR3 is 16 residues. Germline trimming cut 3 bases from V and 5 bases from J; bases unmatched to any gene: 7. Germline values: CDR1 SGDLS, CDR2 YYNGEE. Here the CDR3 DNA reads TGTGCCAGCAGCGCCAAGGGACTAGCGGGAGTCCACGAGCAGTACTTC. This codes for CASSAKGLAGVHEQYF.

J is TRBJ1-5 and V is TRBV10-2; no clear D. Germline-derived CDR1 and CDR2 are WSHSY and SAAADI. Deletions cut 6 bases from V and 4 bases from J, with 10 bases between. This CDR3 has 13 residues. The CDR3 is CASRTGVNQPQHF. For the CDR3, the DNA is TGCGCCAGCAGGACGGGAGTGAATCAGCCCCAGCATTTT.

The chain uses TRBV4-3 and TRBJ2-7, with 7 bases lining up with TRBD1. The CDR3 has 15 amino acids. The germline V gene encodes CDR1 LGHNA and CDR2 YSLEER. The V segment lost 1 base and the J segment 3 bases; nucleotides outside the gene matches: 6. In DNA form, the CDR3 reads TGCGCCAGCAGCCAAGGTCAGGGGGTCGTCTACGAGCAGTACTTC. This sequence encodes CASSQGQGVVYEQYF.

The chain couples TRBV7-2 to TRBJ1-2, with D hard to call. The CDR3 loop spans 15 amino acids. The V end lost 7 bases, the J end lost 5 bases, and 20 bases lay between the germline ends. Germline assignment: CDR1 SGHTA and CDR2 FQGNSA. The CDR3 loop reads CASTPDGAMGYGYTF. CDR3 DNA: TGTGCCAGCACGCCGGACGGAGCAATGGGGTATGGCTACACCTTC.

The chain recombines TRBV27 with TRBJ1-5; D unclear. Germline CDR1 is MNHEY and CDR2 is SMNVEV (reference sequence). Trimming took 8 bases from V and 1 from J, leaving 12 bases between them. This CDR3 contains 14 residues. Here the CDR3 DNA reads TGTGCCAGCCGGTGGAGCGGAAGCAATCAGCCCCAGCATTTT. Translation: CASRWSGSNQPQHF.

The chain is built from TRBV27 and TRBJ2-2; tentatively, D is TRBD2 (6 bases). CDR1 and CDR2 from the germline V gene are MNHEY and SMNVEV (reference sequence). The CDR3 has 15 amino acids. V lost 3 bases and J 4 bases, leaving 12 bases between the germline ends. CDR3 sequence: CASSFFGGGTGELFF. The CDR3 DNA reads as TGTGCCAGCAGTTTCTTTGGGGGAGGCACCGGGGAGCTGTTTTTT.

By sample fraction, this clone is medium-sized. The chain combines TRBV6-6 with TRBJ1-4, with 7 bases lining up with TRBD1. J lost 5 bases, V lost 6 bases, and 6 bases had no gene match. The CDR3 extends over 14 amino acids. In germline, CDR1 is MNHNY, CDR2 SVGAGI (reference sequence). In nucleotides, the CDR3 is TGTGCCAGCAGCGGGGACAGCCTAAATGAAAAACTGTTTTTT. It yields the protein CASSGDSLNEKLFF.